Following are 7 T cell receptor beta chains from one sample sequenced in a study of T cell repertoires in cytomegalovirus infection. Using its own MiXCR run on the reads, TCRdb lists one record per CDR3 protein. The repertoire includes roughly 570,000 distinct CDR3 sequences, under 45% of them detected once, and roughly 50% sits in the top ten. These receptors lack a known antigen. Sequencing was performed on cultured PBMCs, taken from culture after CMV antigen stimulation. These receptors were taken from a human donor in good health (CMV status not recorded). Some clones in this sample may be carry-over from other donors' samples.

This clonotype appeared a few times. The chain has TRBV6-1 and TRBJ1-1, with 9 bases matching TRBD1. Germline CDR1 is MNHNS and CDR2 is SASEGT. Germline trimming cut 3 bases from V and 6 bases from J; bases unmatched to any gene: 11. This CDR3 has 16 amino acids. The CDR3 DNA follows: TGTGCCAGCAGTGATGGGGACAGGGTAACCGGATCTGAAGCTTTCTTT. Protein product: CASSDGDRVTGSEAFF.

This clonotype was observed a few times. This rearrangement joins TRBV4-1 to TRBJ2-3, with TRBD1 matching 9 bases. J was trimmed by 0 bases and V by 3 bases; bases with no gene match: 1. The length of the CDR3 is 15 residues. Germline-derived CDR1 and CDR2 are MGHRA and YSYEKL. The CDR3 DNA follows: TGCGCCAGCAGCCAGGGACAGGGAAGCACAGATACGCAGTATTTT. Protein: CASSQGQGSTDTQYF.

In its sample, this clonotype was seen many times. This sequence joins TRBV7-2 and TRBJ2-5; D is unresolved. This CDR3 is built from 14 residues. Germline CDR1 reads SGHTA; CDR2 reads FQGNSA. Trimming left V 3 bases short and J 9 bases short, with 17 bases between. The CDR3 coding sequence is TGTGCCAGCAGCTTCACGGCGTGGGAAGTGTCCCAGTACTTC. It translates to CASSFTAWEVSQYF. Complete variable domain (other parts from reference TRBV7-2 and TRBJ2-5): GAGVSQSPSNKVTEKGKDVELRCDPISGHTALYWYRQSLGQGLEFLIYFQGNSAPDKSGLPSDRFSAERTGGSVSTLTIQRTQQEDSAVYLCASSFTAWEVSQYFGPGTRLLVL.

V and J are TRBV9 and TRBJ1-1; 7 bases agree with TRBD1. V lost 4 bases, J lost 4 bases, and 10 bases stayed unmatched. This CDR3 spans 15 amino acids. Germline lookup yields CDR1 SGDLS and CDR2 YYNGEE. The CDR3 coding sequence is TGTGCCAGCAGCTCCCGACAGGGAGTAGGCACTGAAGCTTTCTTT. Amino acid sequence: CASSSRQGVGTEAFF.

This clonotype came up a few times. CDR3 in amino acids: CATTRQGEGTEAFF. The CDR3 region has the DNA TGTGCCACCACTCGACAGGGTGAGGGTACTGAAGCTTTCTTT. This chain connects TRBV10-3 to TRBJ1-1, with 7 bases aligning to TRBD1. CDR3 length equals 14 residues. The V gene's germline CDR1 is ENHRY and CDR2 SYGVKD. With 10 bases clipped from V and 5 bases from J, the junction kept 13 bases outside the gene matches.

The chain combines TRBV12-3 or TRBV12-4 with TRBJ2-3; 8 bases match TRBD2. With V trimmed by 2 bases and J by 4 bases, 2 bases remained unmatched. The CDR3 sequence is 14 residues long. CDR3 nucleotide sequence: TGTGCCAGCAGTTTAATCGGGGGGGCAGATACGCAGTATTTT. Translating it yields CASSLIGGADTQYF.

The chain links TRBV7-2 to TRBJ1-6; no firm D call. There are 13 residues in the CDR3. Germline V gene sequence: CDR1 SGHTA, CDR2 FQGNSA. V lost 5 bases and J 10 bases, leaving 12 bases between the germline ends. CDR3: CASSLRESSPLHF. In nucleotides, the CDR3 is TGTGCCAGCAGCCTACGGGAGTCCTCACCCCTCCACTTT.